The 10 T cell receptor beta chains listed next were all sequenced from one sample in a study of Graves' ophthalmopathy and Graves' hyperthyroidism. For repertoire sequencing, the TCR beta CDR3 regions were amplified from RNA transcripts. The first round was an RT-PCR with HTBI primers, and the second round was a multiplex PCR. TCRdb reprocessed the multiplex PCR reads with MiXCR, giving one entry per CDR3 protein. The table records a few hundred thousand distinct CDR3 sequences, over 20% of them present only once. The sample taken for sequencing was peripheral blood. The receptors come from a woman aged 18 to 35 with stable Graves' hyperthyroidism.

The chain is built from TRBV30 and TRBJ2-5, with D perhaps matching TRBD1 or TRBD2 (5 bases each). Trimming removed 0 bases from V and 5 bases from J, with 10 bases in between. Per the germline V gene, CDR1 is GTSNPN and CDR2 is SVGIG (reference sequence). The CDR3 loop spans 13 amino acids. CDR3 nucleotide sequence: TGTGCCTGGAGTGTCTCCAGGGAGGAGACCCAGTACTTC. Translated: CAWSVSREETQYF.

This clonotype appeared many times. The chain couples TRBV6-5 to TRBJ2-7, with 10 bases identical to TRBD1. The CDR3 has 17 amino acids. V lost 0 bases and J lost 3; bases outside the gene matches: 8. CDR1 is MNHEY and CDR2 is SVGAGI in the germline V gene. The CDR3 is CASSYSKPTGGYYEQYF. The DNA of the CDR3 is TGTGCCAGCAGTTACTCGAAGCCGACAGGGGGCTACTACGAGCAGTACTTC.

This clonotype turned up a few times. Here the CDR3 DNA reads TGTGCCAGCAGCTACAATAGGCCCTACGAGCAGTACTTC. It specifies CASSYNRPYEQYF. J is TRBJ2-7 and V is TRBV13, with D uncertain. Germline V gene lookup returns CDR1 PRHDT and CDR2 FYEKMQ (reference sequence). The CDR3 spans 13 residues. Trimming took 4 bases from V and 2 from J, leaving 9 bases between them.

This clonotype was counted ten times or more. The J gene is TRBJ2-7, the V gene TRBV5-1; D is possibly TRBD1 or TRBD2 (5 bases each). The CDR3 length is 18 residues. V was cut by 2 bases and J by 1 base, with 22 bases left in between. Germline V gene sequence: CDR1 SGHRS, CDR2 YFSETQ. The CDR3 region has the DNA TGCGCCAGCAGCTTAGGGCCAAACAACGGGGCAAGGTCCTACGAGCAGTACTTC. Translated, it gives CASSLGPNNGARSYEQYF.

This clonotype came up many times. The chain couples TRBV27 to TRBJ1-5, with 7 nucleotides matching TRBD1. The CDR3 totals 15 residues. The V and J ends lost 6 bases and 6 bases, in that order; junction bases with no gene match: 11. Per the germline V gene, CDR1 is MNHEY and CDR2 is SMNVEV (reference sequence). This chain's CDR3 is CASRQQGEFGQPQHF. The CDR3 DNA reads TGTGCCAGCAGGCAGCAGGGGGAGTTTGGTCAGCCCCAGCATTTT.

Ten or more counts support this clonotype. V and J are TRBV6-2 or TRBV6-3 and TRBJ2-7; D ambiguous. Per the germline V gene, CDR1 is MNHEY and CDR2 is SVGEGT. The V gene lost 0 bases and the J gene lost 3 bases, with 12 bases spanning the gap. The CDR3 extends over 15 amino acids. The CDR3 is CASSYSKSGDYEQYF. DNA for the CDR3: TGTGCCAGCAGTTACTCGAAGTCCGGAGACTACGAGCAGTACTTC.

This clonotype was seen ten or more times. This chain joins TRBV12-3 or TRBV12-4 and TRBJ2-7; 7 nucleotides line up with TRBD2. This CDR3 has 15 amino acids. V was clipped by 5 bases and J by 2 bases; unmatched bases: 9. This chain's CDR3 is CASSANLGGAYEQYF. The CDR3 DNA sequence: TGTGCCAGCAGTGCCAACTTGGGGGGGGCCTACGAGCAGTACTTC.

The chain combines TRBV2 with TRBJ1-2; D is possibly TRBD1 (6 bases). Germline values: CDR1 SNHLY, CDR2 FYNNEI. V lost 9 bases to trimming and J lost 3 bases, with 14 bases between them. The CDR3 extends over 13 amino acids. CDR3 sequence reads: CAREGRGDYGYTF. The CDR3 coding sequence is TGTGCCAGAGAGGGCAGGGGAGACTATGGCTACACCTTC.

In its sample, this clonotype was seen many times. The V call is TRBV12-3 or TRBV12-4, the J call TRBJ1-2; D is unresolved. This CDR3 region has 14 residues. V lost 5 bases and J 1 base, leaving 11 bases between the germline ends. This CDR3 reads CASSPVRGNYGYTF. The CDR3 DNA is TGTGCCAGCAGTCCCGTTAGAGGTAACTATGGCTACACCTTC.

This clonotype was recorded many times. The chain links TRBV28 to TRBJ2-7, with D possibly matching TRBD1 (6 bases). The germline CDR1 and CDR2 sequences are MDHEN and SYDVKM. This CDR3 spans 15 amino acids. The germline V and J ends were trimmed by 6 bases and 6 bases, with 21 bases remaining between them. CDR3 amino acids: CASSLRQATAGEQYF. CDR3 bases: TGTGCCAGCAGCTTGCGACAGGCAACGGCGGGCGAGCAGTACTTC. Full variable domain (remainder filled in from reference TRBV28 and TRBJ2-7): DVKVTQSSRYLVKRTGEKVFLECVQDMDHENMFWYRQDPGLGLRLIYFSYDVKMKEKGDIPEGYSVSREKKERFSLILESASTNQTSMYLCASSLRQATAGEQYFGPGTRLTVT.